These T cell receptor beta chains were read from a single sample in a study of cytomegalovirus exposure and HLA in healthy donors. The method was immunoSEQ multiplex PCR; TCRdb's version includes in-frame clones alone and lacks a portion of them. In the table there are 150,000 to 160,000 clones, about 74% of which are singletons. Sequencing was performed on PBMCs. These receptors were collected from a woman in her forties in good health and CMV-seronegative. The CDR3 runs from the conserved cysteine through the conserved F or W. The D gene is left open where the match is weak. Size is omitted from some rows. Given values are once, few, many or a class for expanded clones.

abundance | j_gene | d_gene | v_gene | CDR3nt | CDR3aa
NA | TRBJ1-5 | TRBD1 | TRBV29-1 | TGCAGCACTTCCCAGGGGGATCAGCCCCAGCATTTT | CSTSQGDQPQHF
NA | TRBJ2-3 | TRBD1 | TRBV5-1 | TGCGCCAGCACCTTGACAGGGGTCACAGATACGCAGTATTTT | CASTLTGVTDTQYF
NA | TRBJ2-7 | NA | TRBV11-2 | TGTGCCAGCAGCTTAGACAGGGTCCTAAGCTCCTACGAGCAGTACTTC | CASSLDRVLSSYEQYF
NA | TRBJ2-6 | NA | TRBV5-1 | TGCGCCAGCAGCATTACAGGGACTGGGGCCAACGTCCTGACTTTC | CASSITGTGANVLTF
NA | TRBJ1-4 | TRBD1 | TRBV5-5 | TGTGCCAGCAGCGGGGGACAGGGCGGGGAACTGTTTTTT | CASSGGQGGELFF
NA | TRBJ1-5 | NA | TRBV2 | TGTGCCAGCGGGAGACAGGTATTACCGCTTAGCAATCAGCCCCAGCATTTT | CASGRQVLPLSNQPQHF
once | TRBJ1-5 | TRBD1 | TRBV7-2 | TGTGCCAGCAGCTTCACAGGGGTCGGCAATCAGCCCCAGCATTTT | CASSFTGVGNQPQHF
NA | TRBJ1-4 | NA | TRBV5-1 | TGCGCCAGCAGCTTAATCTCCGGGAGAGGTGAAAAACTGTTTTTT | CASSLISGRGEKLFF
NA | TRBJ2-1 | NA | TRBV5-1 | TGCGCCAGTTATCTTCCAGGGTTCGACAATGAGCAGTTCTTC | CASYLPGFDNEQFF
few | TRBJ1-1 | TRBD1 | TRBV6-4 | TGTGCCAGCAGTGACCCTGGACAGGGGAACACTGAAGCTTTCTTT | CASSDPGQGNTEAFF
NA | TRBJ2-3 | TRBD1 | TRBV7-6 | TGTGCCAGCAGCTCGGGACAGGGAACAGATACGCAGTATTTT | CASSSGQGTDTQYF
few | TRBJ1-4 | NA | TRBV28 | TGTGCCAGCACCGATGGTCGGGGTTCAACTAATGAAAAACTGTTTTTT | CASTDGRGSTNEKLFF
NA | TRBJ2-3 | NA | TRBV10-2 | TGCGCCAGCAAACAGGGCACAGATACGCAGTATTTT | CASKQGTDTQYF
once | TRBJ1-2 | NA | TRBV10-3 | TGTGCCATCAGTGAGAGGTGGGAGGGAGGTGGCTACACCTTC | CAISERWEGGGYTF
NA | TRBJ1-4 | NA | TRBV6-5 | TGTGCCAGCAGCCCACCGGGACTTGATGAAAAACTGTTTTTT | CASSPPGLDEKLFF
once | TRBJ2-1 | TRBD2 | TRBV7-9 | TGTGCCAGCAGTCAAACGACTAGCGGGAGTAGGGATGAGCAGTTCTTC | CASSQTTSGSRDEQFF
NA | TRBJ2-5 | TRBD2 | TRBV6-1 | TGTGCCAGCAGTGCGGGGGGTGGTGAGACCCAGTACTTC | CASSAGGGETQYF
once | TRBJ2-2 | NA | TRBV7-9 | TGTGCCAGCGGCGCTTTGGGGGGGAACACCGGGGAGCTGTTTTTT | CASGALGGNTGELFF
NA | TRBJ1-2 | NA | TRBV7-9 | TGTGCCAGCAGCTTAATACTGGTACTTGGCTACACCTTC | CASSLILVLGYTF
NA | TRBJ2-7 | TRBD1 | TRBV19 | TGTGCCAGTAGTATCACAGGGGTCTCCTACGAGCAGTACTTC | CASSITGVSYEQYF
NA | TRBJ1-2 | TRBD1 | TRBV2 | TGTGCCAGCAGTGAGGAGGACAGGGACTATGGCTACACCTTC | CASSEEDRDYGYTF
NA | TRBJ2-7 | NA | TRBV28 | TGTGCCAGCAGTTTAATTCCTGGCAGAACCTACGAGCAGTACTTC | CASSLIPGRTYEQYF
NA | TRBJ2-7 | NA | TRBV20-1 | TGCAGTGCTAGAAGCTCCCTCGAGCAGTACTTC | CSARSSLEQYF
NA | TRBJ1-4 | TRBD1 | TRBV7-9 | TGTGCCAGCAGCGACTATGGCGGGACAGGTGGCGAAAAACTGTTTTTT | CASSDYGGTGGEKLFF
NA | TRBJ1-4 | NA | TRBV7-9 | TGTGCCAGCAGCCAGGGGCAGACTAATGAAAAACTGTTTTTT | CASSQGQTNEKLFF